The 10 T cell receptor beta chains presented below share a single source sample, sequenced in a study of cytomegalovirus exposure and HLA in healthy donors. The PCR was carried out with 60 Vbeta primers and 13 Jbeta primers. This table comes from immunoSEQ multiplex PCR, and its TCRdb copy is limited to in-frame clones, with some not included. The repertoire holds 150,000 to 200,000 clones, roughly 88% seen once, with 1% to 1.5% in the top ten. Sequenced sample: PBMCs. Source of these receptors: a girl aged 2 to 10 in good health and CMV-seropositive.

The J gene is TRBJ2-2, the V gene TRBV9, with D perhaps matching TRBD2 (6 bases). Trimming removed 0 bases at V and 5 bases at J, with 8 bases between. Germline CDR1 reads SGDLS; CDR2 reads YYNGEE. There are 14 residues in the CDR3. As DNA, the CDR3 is TGTGCCAGCAGCGTAGGTGGGGGGACCGGGGAGCTGTTTTTT. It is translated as CASSVGGGTGELFF.

The CDR3 DNA follows: TGTGCCATCAGTGATTACCTGACAGGGGACGATCCCCCCCGGGAAGCTTTCTTT. Protein: CAISDYLTGDDPPREAFF. J is TRBJ1-1 and V is TRBV10-3; 8 bases fit TRBD1. The germline V gene has CDR1 ENHRY and CDR2 SYGVKD. The CDR3 has 18 residues. Losses at the gene ends were 3 bases for V and 8 bases for J; bases not matched to a gene: 20.

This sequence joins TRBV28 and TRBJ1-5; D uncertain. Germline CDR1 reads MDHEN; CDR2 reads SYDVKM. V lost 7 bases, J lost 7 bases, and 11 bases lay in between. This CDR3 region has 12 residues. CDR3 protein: CASNGPGQPQHF. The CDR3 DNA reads TGTGCCAGCAATGGACCGGGGCAGCCCCAGCATTTT.

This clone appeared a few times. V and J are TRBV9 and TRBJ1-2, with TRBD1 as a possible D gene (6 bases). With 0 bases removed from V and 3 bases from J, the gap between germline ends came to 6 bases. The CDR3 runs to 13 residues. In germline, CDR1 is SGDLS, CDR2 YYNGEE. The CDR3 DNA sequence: TGTGCCAGCAGCGTAGGGACAGACTATGGCTACACCTTC. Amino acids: CASSVGTDYGYTF.

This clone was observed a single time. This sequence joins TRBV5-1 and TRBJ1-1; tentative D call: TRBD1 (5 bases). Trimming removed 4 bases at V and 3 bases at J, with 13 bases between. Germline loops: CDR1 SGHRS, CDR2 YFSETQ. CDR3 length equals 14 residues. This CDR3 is CASSPQGGHTEAFF. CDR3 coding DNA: TGCGCCAGCAGCCCCCAGGGAGGTCACACTGAAGCTTTCTTT. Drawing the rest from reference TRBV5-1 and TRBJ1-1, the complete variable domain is KAGVTQTPRYLIKTRGQQVTLSCSPISGHRSVSWYQQTPGQGLQFLFEYFSETQRNKGNFPGRFSGRQFSNSRSEMNVSTLELGDSALYLCASSPQGGHTEAFFGQGTRLTVV.

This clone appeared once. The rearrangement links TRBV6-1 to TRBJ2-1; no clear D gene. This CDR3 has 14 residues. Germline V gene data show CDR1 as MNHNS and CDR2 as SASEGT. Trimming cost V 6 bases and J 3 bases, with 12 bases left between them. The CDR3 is CASRASEFYNEQFF. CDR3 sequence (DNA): TGTGCCAGCAGGGCGTCGGAGTTCTACAATGAGCAGTTCTTC.

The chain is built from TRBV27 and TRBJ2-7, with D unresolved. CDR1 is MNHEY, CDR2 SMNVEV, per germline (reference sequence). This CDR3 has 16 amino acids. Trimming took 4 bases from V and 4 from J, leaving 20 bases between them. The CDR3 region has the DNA TGTGCCAGCAGTTCCATGGGCCCCCCAAATCCTTACGAGCAGTACTTC. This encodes CASSSMGPPNPYEQYF.

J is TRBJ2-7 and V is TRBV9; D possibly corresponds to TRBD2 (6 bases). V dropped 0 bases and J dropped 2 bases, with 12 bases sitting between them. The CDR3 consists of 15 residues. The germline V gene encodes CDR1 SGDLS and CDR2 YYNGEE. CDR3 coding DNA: TGTGCCAGCAGCGTAGAGGGGACTGAGACCTACGAGCAGTACTTC. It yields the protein CASSVEGTETYEQYF. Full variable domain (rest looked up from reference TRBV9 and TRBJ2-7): DSGVTQTPKHLITATGQRVTLRCSPRSGDLSVYWYQQSLDQGLQFLIQYYNGEERAKGNILERFSAQQFPDLHSELNLSSLELGDSALYFCASSVEGTETYEQYFGPGTRLTVT.

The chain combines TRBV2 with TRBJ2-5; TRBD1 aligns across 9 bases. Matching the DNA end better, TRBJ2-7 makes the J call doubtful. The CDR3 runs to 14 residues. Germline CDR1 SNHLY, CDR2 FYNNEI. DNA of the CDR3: TGTGCCAGCACCCCGGACAGGGGTTCCTACGAGCAGTACTTC. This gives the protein CASTPDRGSYEQYF.

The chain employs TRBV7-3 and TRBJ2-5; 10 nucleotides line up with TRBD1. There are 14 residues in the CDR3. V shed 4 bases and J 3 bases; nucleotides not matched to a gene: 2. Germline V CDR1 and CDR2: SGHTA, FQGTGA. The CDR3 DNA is TGTGCCAGCAGCTCGACAGGGGGCGAAGAGACCCAGTACTTC. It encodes CASSSTGGEETQYF.